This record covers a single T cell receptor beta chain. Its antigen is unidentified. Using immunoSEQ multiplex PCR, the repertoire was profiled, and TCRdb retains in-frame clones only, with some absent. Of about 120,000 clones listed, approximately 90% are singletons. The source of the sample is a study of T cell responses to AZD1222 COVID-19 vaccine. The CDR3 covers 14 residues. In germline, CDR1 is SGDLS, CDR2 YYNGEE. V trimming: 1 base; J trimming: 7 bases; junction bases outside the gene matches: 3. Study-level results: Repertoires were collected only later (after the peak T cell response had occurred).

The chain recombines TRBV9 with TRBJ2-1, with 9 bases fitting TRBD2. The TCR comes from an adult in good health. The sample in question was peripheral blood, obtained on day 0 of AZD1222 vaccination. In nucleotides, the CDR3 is TGTGCCAGCAGCGTACTAGCGGGGAGTAATGAGCAGTTCTTC. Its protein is CASSVLAGSNEQFF.